This T cell receptor beta chain was found in a study of T-cell reconstitution after alpha-beta-depleted transplantation in children. This CDR3 spans 13 amino acids. Germline trimming cut 8 bases from V and 8 bases from J; bases unmatched to any gene: 8. The germline CDR1 and CDR2 sequences are ENHRY and SYGVKD. At least ten counts were recorded for this clonotype. Preparation of the TCRbeta library used unique molecular identifiers. TCRdb independently ran MiXCR on the PCR reads; one entry per CDR3 protein. The table includes some 550,000 distinct CDR3 sequences, around 23% detected once. Here the sequenced sample was PBMCs, mostly from graft donor cells, taken 360 days after TCRalphabeta/CD19-depleted stem cell transplant. The V and J genes are TRBV10-3 and TRBJ2-1; 8 nucleotides match TRBD1. This sequence was found in a boy in the first two years of life who had a stem cell transplant for acute myeloid leukemia, so the T cells may come from the graft donor. This CDR3 reads CAIVGQGLHEQFF. The CDR3 DNA reads TGTGCCATCGTTGGACAGGGCTTACATGAGCAGTTCTTC.